The rows below give T cell receptor beta chains drawn from one sample of a study of blood T cells in healthy people across ages. TCRdb passed the 5' RACE reads through MiXCR, listing each CDR3 protein once. The table shows about 1.8 million distinct CDR3 sequences, with 49% occurring only once. The sample comprised blood. The receptor source for this set is a woman between 40 and 55 years old in good health. Each CDR3 is given with its conserved first and last residue. A D gene is named only where the DNA matches it firmly. A row's size may be missing; if present it is once, few, many or a size class.

>TRBV6-2/TRBV6-3|NA|NA|TRBJ2-5
TGTGCCAGCAGTTACCGGGAGCGAGGGACCCAGTACTTC
CASSYRERGTQYF
>TRBV6-1|TRBD1|few|TRBJ2-1
TGTGCCAGCAGTCCAGGACAGGGGCAGGAAAATGAGCAGTTCTTC
CASSPGQGQENEQFF
>TRBV20-1|NA|NA|TRBJ2-7
TGCAGTGCTAGAGGTACAGGGTTGGCCTACGAGCAGTACTTC
CSARGTGLAYEQYF
>TRBV27|NA|NA|TRBJ2-1
TGTGCCAGCAAGTTCAACCTCCGTATCAATGAGCAGTTCTTC
CASKFNLRINEQFF
>TRBV3-1|NA|few|TRBJ2-5
TGTGCCAGCAGCCCTTCGAGGAGACAGGCCCAAGAGACCCAGTACTTC
CASSPSRRQAQETQYF
>TRBV6-5|TRBD2|NA|TRBJ2-1
TGTGCCAGCAGTTACCGGGGGGGCCTGGATGAGCAGTTCTTC
CASSYRGGLDEQFF
>TRBV27|TRBD1|few|TRBJ1-1
TGTGCCAGCAGTTTAATTGGGACAGGGGATATGAACACTGAAGCTTTCTTT
CASSLIGTGDMNTEAFF
>TRBV6-5|TRBD1|NA|TRBJ1-2
TGTGCCAGCAGTGACAGGGGCCCGTATGGCTACACCTTC
CASSDRGPYGYTF
>TRBV18|NA|NA|TRBJ2-6
TGTGCCGGCTCACCAAAAGGGGAGAGTGCTGGGGCCAACGTCCTGACTTTC
CAGSPKGESAGANVLTF
>TRBV6-5|NA|many|TRBJ2-3
TGTGCCAGCTCATACAGCGCTAGCACAGATACGCAGTATTTT
CASSYSASTDTQYF
>TRBV7-8|TRBD1|NA|TRBJ2-1
TGTGCCAGCAGCCCGCCGGACAGGGATGAGCAGTTCTTC
CASSPPDRDEQFF
>TRBV4-3|NA|NA|TRBJ2-1
TGCGCCAGCAGCCAAGATCGCGGTGTCAACAATGAGCAGTTCTTC
CASSQDRGVNNEQFF
>TRBV10-3|TRBD2|few|TRBJ2-3
TGTGCCATCAGTGGACTAGCGGCAGATACGCAGTATTTT
CAISGLAADTQYF
>TRBV6-1|NA|NA|TRBJ1-2
TGTGCCAGCAGTGAAGACGGGGCGGGCCCGACACGCTATGGCTACACCTTC
CASSEDGAGPTRYGYTF
>TRBV20-1|NA|NA|TRBJ2-5
TGCAGTGCTAGAGTTCCAGGGCATGAATTAGAGACCCAGTACTTC
CSARVPGHELETQYF
>TRBV4-2|NA|NA|TRBJ2-3
TGTGCCAGCAGCCAAGCGGCTGGAAGCGGAAGCACAGATACGCAGTATTTT
CASSQAAGSGSTDTQYF
>TRBV12-3/TRBV12-4|NA|NA|TRBJ2-5
TGTGCCAGCAGTTTAGTGGGCGGACTTGGCGAGACCCAGTACTTC
CASSLVGGLGETQYF
>TRBV15|TRBD1|NA|TRBJ2-3
TGTGCCACCAGCAGAAGGACAGGGGGCGCCACAGATACGCAGTATTTT
CATSRRTGGATDTQYF
>TRBV7-2|TRBD2|NA|TRBJ2-1
TGTGCCAGCAGCCCGGCCGTCGGGGGGGCCTATAATGAGCAGTTCTTC
CASSPAVGGAYNEQFF
>TRBV5-1|NA|NA|TRBJ2-2
TGCGCCAGCAGCCCCTTAGGGAGCTCTTCGAACACCGGGGAGCTGTTTTTT
CASSPLGSSSNTGELFF